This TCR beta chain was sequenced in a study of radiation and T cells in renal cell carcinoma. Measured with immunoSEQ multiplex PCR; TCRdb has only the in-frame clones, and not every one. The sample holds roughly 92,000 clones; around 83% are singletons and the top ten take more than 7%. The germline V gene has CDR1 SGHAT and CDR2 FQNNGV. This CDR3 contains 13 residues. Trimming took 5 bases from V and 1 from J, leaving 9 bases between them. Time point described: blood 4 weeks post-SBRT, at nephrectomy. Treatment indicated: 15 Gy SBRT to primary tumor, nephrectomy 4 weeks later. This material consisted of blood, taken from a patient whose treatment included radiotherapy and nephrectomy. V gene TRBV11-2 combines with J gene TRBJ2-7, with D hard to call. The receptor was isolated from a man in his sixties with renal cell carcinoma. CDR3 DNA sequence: TGTGCCAGCAGCCCCTTTTGGTCCTACGAGCAGTACTTC. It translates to CASSPFWSYEQYF.